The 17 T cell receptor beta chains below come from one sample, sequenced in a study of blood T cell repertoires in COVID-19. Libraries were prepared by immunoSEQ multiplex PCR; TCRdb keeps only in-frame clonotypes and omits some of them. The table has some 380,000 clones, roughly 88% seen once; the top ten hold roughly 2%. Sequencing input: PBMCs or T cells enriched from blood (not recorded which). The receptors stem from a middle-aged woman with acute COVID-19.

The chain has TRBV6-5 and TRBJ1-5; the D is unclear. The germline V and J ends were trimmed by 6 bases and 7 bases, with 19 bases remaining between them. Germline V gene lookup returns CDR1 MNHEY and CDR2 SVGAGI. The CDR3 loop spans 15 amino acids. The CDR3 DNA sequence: TGTGCCAGCAGAAGGGAAGGTGTCCGAGGGCAGCCCCAGCATTTT. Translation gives CASRREGVRGQPQHF.

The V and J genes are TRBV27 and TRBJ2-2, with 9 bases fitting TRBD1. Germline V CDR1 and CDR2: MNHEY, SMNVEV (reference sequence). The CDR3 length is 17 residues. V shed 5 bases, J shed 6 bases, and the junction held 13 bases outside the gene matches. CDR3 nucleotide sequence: TGTGCCAGCAGTGAGGGGGCGGGACAGGGTTTCCCCGGGGAGCTGTTTTTT. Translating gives CASSEGAGQGFPGELFF.

The CDR3 is CASSGDRDQPQHF. The DNA of the CDR3 is TGTGCCAGCAGCGGAGACAGGGATCAGCCCCAGCATTTT. The rearrangement links TRBV5-4 to TRBJ1-5; 7 nucleotides agree with TRBD1. The CDR3 sequence is 13 residues long. Germline CDR1 is SGHNT and CDR2 is YYREEE (reference sequence). V gave up 4 bases and J gave up 5 bases; unmatched junction bases: 3.

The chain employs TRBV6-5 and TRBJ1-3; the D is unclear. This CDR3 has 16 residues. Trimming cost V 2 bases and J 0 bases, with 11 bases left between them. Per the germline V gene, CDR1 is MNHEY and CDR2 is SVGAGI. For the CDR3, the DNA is TGTGCCAGCAGTTACGAGGGCCTGAGCTCTGGAAACACCATATATTTT. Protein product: CASSYEGLSSGNTIYF.

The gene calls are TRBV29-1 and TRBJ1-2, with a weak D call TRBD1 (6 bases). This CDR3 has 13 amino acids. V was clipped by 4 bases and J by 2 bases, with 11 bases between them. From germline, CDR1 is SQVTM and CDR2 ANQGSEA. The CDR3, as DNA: TGCAGCGTTGGTGTAGGGGGAAACTATGGCTACACCTTC. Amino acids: CSVGVGGNYGYTF.

CDR3 DNA sequence: TGTGCCAGCAGTTGGGGACTAGCGGGGTCCTACGAGCAGTACTTC. As protein: CASSWGLAGSYEQYF. The rearrangement links TRBV6-5 to TRBJ2-7; TRBD2 aligns across 13 bases. Germline V gives CDR1 MNHEY, CDR2 SVGAGI. The CDR3 length is 15 residues. J was trimmed by 1 base and V by 4 bases; bases with no gene match: 1.

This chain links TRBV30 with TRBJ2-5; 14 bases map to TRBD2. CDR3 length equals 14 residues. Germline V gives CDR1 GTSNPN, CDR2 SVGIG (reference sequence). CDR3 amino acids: CGTSGGRYQETQYF. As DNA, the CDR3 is TGTGGGACTAGCGGGGGGCGGTACCAAGAGACCCAGTACTTC.

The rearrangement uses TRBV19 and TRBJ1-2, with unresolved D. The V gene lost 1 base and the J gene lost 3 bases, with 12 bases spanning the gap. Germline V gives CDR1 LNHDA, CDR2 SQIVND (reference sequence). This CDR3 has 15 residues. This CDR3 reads CASSIVDSQDYGYTF. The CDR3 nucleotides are TGTGCCAGTAGTATAGTAGACTCACAAGACTATGGCTACACCTTC.

The CDR3 nucleotides read TGTGCCAGCTCACCACCCCAGGCCTTCGAGCAGTACTTC. It yields the protein CASSPPQAFEQYF. The chain joins TRBV18 to TRBJ2-7; D unclear. The CDR3 extends over 13 amino acids. With 0 bases removed from V and 6 bases from J, the gap between germline ends came to 9 bases. CDR1 KGHSH and CDR2 LQKENI come from the germline V gene.

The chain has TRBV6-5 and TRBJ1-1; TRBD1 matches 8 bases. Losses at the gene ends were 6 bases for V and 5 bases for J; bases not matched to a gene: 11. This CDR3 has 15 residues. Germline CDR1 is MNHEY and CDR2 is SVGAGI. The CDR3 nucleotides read TGTGCCAGCAGACTAAGGACAGGGCGCTGGACTGAAGCTTTCTTT. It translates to CASRLRTGRWTEAFF.

CDR3: CSVETGGSGTEAFF. CDR3 DNA sequence: TGCAGCGTTGAGACAGGGGGATCGGGCACTGAAGCTTTCTTT. The rearrangement uses TRBV29-1 and TRBJ1-1, with TRBD1 matching over 9 bases. Looked up from germline, CDR1 is SQVTM and CDR2 is ANQGSEA. This CDR3 is built from 14 residues. The V segment lost 3 bases and the J segment 4 bases; nucleotides outside the gene matches: 6.

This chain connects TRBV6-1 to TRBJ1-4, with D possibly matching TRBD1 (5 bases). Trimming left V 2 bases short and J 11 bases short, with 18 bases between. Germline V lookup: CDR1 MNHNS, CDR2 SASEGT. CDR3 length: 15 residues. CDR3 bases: TGTGCCAGCAGTGAAAGTCCTGGGGGGAGTGAGAAACTGTTTTTT. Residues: CASSESPGGSEKLFF.

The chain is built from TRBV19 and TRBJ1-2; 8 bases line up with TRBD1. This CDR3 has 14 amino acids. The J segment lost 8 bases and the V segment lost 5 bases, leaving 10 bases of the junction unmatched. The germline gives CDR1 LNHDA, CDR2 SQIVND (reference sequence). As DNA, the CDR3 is TGTGCCAGTAGTCGGACAGGGAGACAGTCGGGCTACACCTTC. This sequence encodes CASSRTGRQSGYTF.

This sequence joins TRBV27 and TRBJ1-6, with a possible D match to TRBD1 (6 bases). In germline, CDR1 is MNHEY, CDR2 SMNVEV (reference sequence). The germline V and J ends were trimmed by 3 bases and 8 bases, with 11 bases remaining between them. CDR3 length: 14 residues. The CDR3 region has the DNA TGTGCCAGCAGTTTGGGGGCAGGGGATTCACCCCTCCACTTT. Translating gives CASSLGAGDSPLHF.

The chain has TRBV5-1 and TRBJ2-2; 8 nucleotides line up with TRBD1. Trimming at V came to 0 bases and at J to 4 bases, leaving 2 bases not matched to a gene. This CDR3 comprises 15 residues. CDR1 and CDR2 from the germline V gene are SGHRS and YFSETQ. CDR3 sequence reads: CASSLDRGSTGELFF. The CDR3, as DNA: TGCGCCAGCAGCTTGGACAGGGGGAGCACCGGGGAGCTGTTTTTT.

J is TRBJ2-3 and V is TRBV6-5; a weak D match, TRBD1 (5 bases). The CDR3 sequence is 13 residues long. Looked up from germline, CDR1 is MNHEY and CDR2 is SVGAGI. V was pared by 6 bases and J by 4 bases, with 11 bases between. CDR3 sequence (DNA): TGTGCCAGCAGACCGACAGCAGCAGATACGCAGTATTTT. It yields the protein CASRPTAADTQYF.

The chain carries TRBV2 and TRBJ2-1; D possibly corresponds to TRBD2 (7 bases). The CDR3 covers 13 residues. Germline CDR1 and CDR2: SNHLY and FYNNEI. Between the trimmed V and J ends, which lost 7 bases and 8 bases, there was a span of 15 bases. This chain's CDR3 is CASKKGGSDEQFF. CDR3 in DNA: TGTGCCAGCAAAAAGGGGGGGAGCGATGAGCAGTTCTTC.